The present entry profiles one T cell receptor (beta chain) with its context. The sample comes from a study of blood T cell repertoires in COVID-19. Study as a whole: Samples representing acute and convalescent COVID-19 were sourced from the United States, Italy and Spain.

The data were produced by immunoSEQ multiplex PCR, yet TCRdb's version contains in-frame clones alone and is incomplete. The top ten hold 1.2% of the sample, which has 250,000 or so clones, around 90% seen once. Grouping used clinical history reported by participants in a survey and questionnaire. The J segment lost 1 base and the V segment lost 4 bases, leaving 10 bases of the junction unmatched. This CDR3 contains 17 residues. CDR1 and CDR2 (germline): ENHRY, SYGVKD. V usage is TRBV10-3 and J usage is TRBJ2-7; TRBD1 aligns across 10 bases. Sequenced: PBMCs or T cells enriched from blood (not recorded which). This sequence originates from a human donor in a cohort exposed to, infected with or recovered from COVID-19 (not recorded which). The donor label of this sample is uncertain. CDR3 region: CAISVALPGQGSYEQYF. CDR3 in DNA: TGTGCCATCAGTGTTGCACTGCCGGGACAGGGGTCCTACGAGCAGTACTTC.